One and the same sample provided the 32 T cell receptor beta chains below, sequenced in a study of CD8 T cells in ankylosing spondylitis. From the 5' RACE reads, TCRdb called clonotypes with MiXCR, one entry per CDR3 protein. In the table there are about 220,000 distinct CDR3 sequences, roughly 25% of which are singletons. Sequencing input: blood, either unsorted or a sorted T cell fraction (not recorded which). All receptors come from a male donor with ankylosing spondylitis or in good health (not recorded which).

The J gene is TRBJ2-7, the V gene TRBV18; a possible D gene is TRBD1 (5 bases). The ends were cut back, 0 bases at V and 5 bases at J, with 8 bases in the middle. The V gene's germline CDR1 is KGHSH and CDR2 LQKENI. CDR3 length equals 13 residues. The CDR3, as DNA: TGTGCCAGCTCACCACCCCAGGGCCACGAGCAGTACTTC. It encodes CASSPPQGHEQYF.

The genes are TRBV20-1 and TRBJ2-7; D is uncertain. Trimming left V 1 base short and J 1 base short, with 11 bases between. CDR3 length equals 14 residues. CDR1 and CDR2 (germline): DFQATT, SNEGSKA (reference sequence). CDR3 residues: CSARVPARSYEQYF. CDR3 nucleotide sequence: TGCAGTGCTAGAGTGCCCGCTCGATCCTACGAGCAGTACTTC.

This clonotype was counted a few times. This chain uses TRBV20-1 with TRBJ1-4; TRBD1 is a possible D gene (5 bases). V was shortened by 6 bases and J by 1 base, with 9 bases between the two germline ends. Per germline, CDR1 DFQATT and CDR2 SNEGSKA (reference sequence). The CDR3 totals 13 residues. CDR3 sequence (DNA): TGCAGTGCAACGACAGAAACTAATGAAAAACTGTTTTTT. Translated: CSATTETNEKLFF.

There are many counts of this clonotype. This rearrangement joins TRBV3-1 to TRBJ2-1; TRBD2 aligns across 13 bases. The CDR3 is made up of 16 amino acids. Germline CDR1 is LGHDT and CDR2 is YNNKEL (reference sequence). The V gene end was trimmed by 3 bases and the J gene end by 4 bases; junction bases not matched to a gene: 3. The CDR3 region has the DNA TGTGCCAGCAGCCAGGGGACTAGCGGGGATTACAATGAGCAGTTCTTC. This sequence encodes CASSQGTSGDYNEQFF.

This clonotype was observed at least ten times. The chain couples TRBV10-3 to TRBJ1-2; no firm D call. Germline V gene data show CDR1 as ENHRY and CDR2 as SYGVKD. This CDR3 is 12 amino acids long. V was pared by 4 bases and J by 8 bases, with 11 bases between. For the CDR3, the DNA is TGTGCCATCAGTGGCCCGAGCGGCGGCTACACCTTC. Amino acids: CAISGPSGGYTF.

This clonotype showed up just a few times. The chain joins TRBV29-1 to TRBJ2-5, with D possibly being TRBD1 (6 bases). CDR3 length: 12 amino acids. Trimming cost V 8 bases and J 0 bases, with 10 bases left between them. In germline, CDR1 is SQVTM, CDR2 ANQGSEA. This chain's CDR3 is CSTWDNQETQYF. In DNA form, the CDR3 reads TGCAGCACATGGGACAACCAAGAGACCCAGTACTTC.

This clonotype has a count of ten or more. This rearrangement joins TRBV27 to TRBJ1-2, with D uncertain. The germline V gene has CDR1 MNHEY and CDR2 SMNVEV (reference sequence). Deletions cut 0 bases from V and 7 bases from J, with 12 bases between. The CDR3 spans 14 residues. CDR3: CASSLSAKTGGYTF. Written as DNA, the CDR3 is TGTGCCAGCAGTTTATCGGCAAAAACGGGTGGCTACACCTTC.

This clonotype was counted ten times or more. V is TRBV4-3 and J is TRBJ2-7; 9 nucleotides match TRBD1. Germline CDR1 reads LGHNA; CDR2 reads YSLEER. The ends lost 0 bases at V and 4 bases at J; junction bases unmatched: 10. The CDR3 runs 17 residues. Written as DNA, the CDR3 is TGCGCCAGCAGCCAAGACGCTATTGGGGACAGGGCGTACGAGCAGTACTTC. Its protein product is CASSQDAIGDRAYEQYF.

This clonotype came up a few times. The chain links TRBV9 to TRBJ2-1, with D unresolved. The CDR3 sequence is 15 residues long. Germline CDR1 reads SGDLS; CDR2 reads YYNGEE. V lost 4 bases, J lost 6 bases, and 17 bases lay in between. The CDR3 loop reads CASSPSFGFGNEQFF. CDR3 coding DNA: TGTGCCAGCAGCCCATCTTTTGGGTTCGGCAATGAGCAGTTCTTC.

This clonotype was seen repeatedly, ten times or more. The gene calls are TRBV7-8 and TRBJ2-5; possible D gene TRBD1, 5 bases. Between the trimmed V and J ends, which lost 6 bases and 2 bases, there was a span of 19 bases. Germline CDR1 SGHVS, CDR2 FQNEAQ. The CDR3 runs 16 residues. The CDR3 protein is CASRAEQGAIQETQYF. CDR3 nucleotides: TGTGCCAGCAGGGCTGAACAAGGGGCAATTCAAGAGACCCAGTACTTC.

This clonotype was recorded many times. The chain carries TRBV12-3 or TRBV12-4 and TRBJ2-2; TRBD1 is a possible D gene (6 bases). V shed 7 bases and J shed 5 bases, with 23 bases lying between them. The CDR3 is 17 residues long. The CDR3 region has the DNA TGTGCCAGCACCCCAAACAGGGCATTTGTACGGACCGGGGAGCTGTTTTTT. Translation gives CASTPNRAFVRTGELFF.

This clonotype appeared a few times. A read error may account for a junction end that differs from germline. CDR3 bases: TGTGCCAGCAGTTTCAGGGGAACTGAAGCTTTCTTT. Protein: CASSFRGTEAFF. This chain connects TRBV5-1 to TRBJ1-1; possible D gene TRBD1, 6 bases. Looked up from germline, CDR1 is SGHRS and CDR2 is YFSETQ. The CDR3 covers 12 residues.

This clonotype has a handful of counts. The genes are TRBV5-1 and TRBJ2-7; 9 nucleotides line up with TRBD1. J lost 6 bases, V lost 3 bases, and 7 bases had no gene match. Germline V lookup: CDR1 SGHRS, CDR2 YFSETQ. The CDR3 length is 14 residues. In nucleotides, the CDR3 is TGCGCCAGCAGCTCCAGGACAGGGGAGGCCGAGCAGTACTTC. Protein sequence: CASSSRTGEAEQYF. Filled out from reference TRBV5-1 and TRBJ2-7, the complete variable domain reads KAGVTQTPRYLIKTRGQQVTLSCSPISGHRSVSWYQQTPGQGLQFLFEYFSETQRNKGNFPGRFSGRQFSNSRSEMNVSTLELGDSALYLCASSSRTGEAEQYFGPGTRLTVT.

As regards this clonotype: An end of the junction does not agree with germline; a read error may underlie this. This chain connects TRBV18 to TRBJ2-1; a possible D gene is TRBD1 (6 bases). The CDR3 covers 12 residues. Germline V lookup: CDR1 KGHSH, CDR2 LQKENI. CDR3 sequence (DNA): TGTGCCAGCTTACCATACAGGGATGAGCAGTTCTTC. Amino acids: CASLPYRDEQFF.

Only a few counts were recorded for this clonotype. V and J are TRBV2 and TRBJ1-2; 8 nucleotides align to TRBD1. The trim removed 4 bases at V and 2 bases at J, leaving 3 bases unmatched. CDR1 is SNHLY, CDR2 FYNNEI, per germline. The CDR3 contains 14 residues. CDR3 residues: CASSVTGGNYGYTF. CDR3 in DNA: TGTGCCAGCAGTGTCACAGGGGGAAACTATGGCTACACCTTC.

The V call is TRBV5-1, the J call TRBJ1-6, with TRBD1 identical over 9 bases. Per the germline V gene, CDR1 is SGHRS and CDR2 is YFSETQ. This CDR3 has 15 residues. V lost 2 bases and J lost 10; bases outside the gene matches: 7. CDR3 loop: CASSFRTGEGSPLHF. In DNA form, the CDR3 reads TGCGCCAGCAGCTTTCGGACAGGGGAGGGATCACCCCTCCACTTT.

The V gene is TRBV29-1, the J gene TRBJ2-5, with 7 bases matching TRBD1. The germline CDR1 and CDR2 sequences are SQVTM and ANQGSEA. The CDR3 sequence is 13 residues long. V trimming: 3 bases; J trimming: 5 bases; junction bases outside the gene matches: 6. The CDR3 DNA reads TGCAGCGTTGAGGTCCAGGGGGAGGAGACCCAGTACTTC. Encoded protein: CSVEVQGEETQYF.

This clonotype was observed at least ten times. The V and J genes are TRBV5-1 and TRBJ2-3; D unresolved. V was clipped by 6 bases and J by 2 bases, with 13 bases between them. In germline, CDR1 is SGHRS, CDR2 YFSETQ. The CDR3 runs to 14 residues. In DNA, the CDR3 is TGCGCCAGCAAACCTCCAAGGGACACAGATACGCAGTATTTT. Its translation: CASKPPRDTDTQYF.

The chain's CDR3 is CASSLAGGNGNTIYF. In DNA, the CDR3 is TGTGCCAGCAGTTTAGCAGGGGGAAACGGAAACACCATATATTTT. The chain couples TRBV12-3 or TRBV12-4 to TRBJ1-3; possible D gene TRBD1, 6 bases. V lost 0 bases and J 4 bases, leaving 10 bases between the germline ends. This CDR3 contains 15 residues.

The CDR3 loop is CASSSTVYEQYF. In DNA form, the CDR3 reads TGTGCCAGCAGCTCGACAGTATACGAGCAGTACTTC. The chain employs TRBV7-2 and TRBJ2-7; D perhaps matches TRBD1 (5 bases). This CDR3 spans 12 amino acids. The germline V and J ends were trimmed by 4 bases and 4 bases, with 8 bases remaining between them. Germline V gives CDR1 SGHTA, CDR2 FQGNSA.

This clonotype showed up many times. V and J are TRBV12-3 or TRBV12-4 and TRBJ1-5; possible D gene TRBD1, 6 bases. V was pared by 3 bases and J by 1 base, with 10 bases between. CDR3 length: 15 residues. CDR3 sequence: CASSFNRESNQPQHF. Here the CDR3 DNA reads TGTGCCAGCAGTTTTAACAGGGAAAGCAATCAGCCCCAGCATTTT.

This clonotype turned up a few times. This chain links TRBV9 with TRBJ2-5, with 12 positions matching TRBD2. This CDR3 region has 16 residues. Germline CDR1 and CDR2: SGDLS and YYNGEE. Losses at the gene ends were 4 bases for V and 2 bases for J; bases not matched to a gene: 6. This chain's CDR3 is CASSPRGLAGQETQYF. The CDR3 region has the DNA TGTGCCAGCAGCCCGAGAGGACTAGCGGGACAAGAGACCCAGTACTTC.

This clonotype was seen at least ten times. The V gene is TRBV5-1, the J gene TRBJ2-4; a weak D match, TRBD1 (6 bases). The CDR3 is 15 amino acids. The germline V gene has CDR1 SGHRS and CDR2 YFSETQ. V gave up 5 bases and J gave up 0 bases, with 12 bases separating them. For the CDR3, the DNA is TGCGCCAGCAGGGACAGAGATCTAGCCAAAAACATTCAGTACTTC. Its translation: CASRDRDLAKNIQYF. The whole variable domain, remainder taken from reference TRBV5-1 and TRBJ2-4, is KAGVTQTPRYLIKTRGQQVTLSCSPISGHRSVSWYQQTPGQGLQFLFEYFSETQRNKGNFPGRFSGRQFSNSRSEMNVSTLELGDSALYLCASRDRDLAKNIQYFGAGTRLSVL.

This clonotype was detected ten times or more. The CDR3 loop reads CASSLGSWPGGTYSNQPQHF. The CDR3 nucleotides read TGTGCCAGCAGCTTAGGTTCCTGGCCAGGCGGAACCTATAGCAATCAGCCCCAGCATTTT. The gene calls are TRBV11-1 and TRBJ1-5; no firm D call. The CDR3 is made up of 20 amino acids. CDR1 and CDR2 (germline): SGHAT, FQDESV (reference sequence). Trimming cost V 1 base and J 0 bases, with 22 bases left between them. The variable domain in full, completed from reference TRBV11-1 and TRBJ1-5, reads EAEVAQSPRYKITEKSQAVAFWCDPISGHATLYWYRQILGQGPELLVQFQDESVVDDSQLPKDRFSAERLKGVDSTLKIQPAELGDSAMYLCASSLGSWPGGTYSNQPQHFGDGTRLSIL.

The V and J genes are TRBV12-3 or TRBV12-4 and TRBJ2-3, with no clear D. This CDR3 has 12 amino acids. Trimming took off 6 bases at V and 8 bases at J, with 12 bases between the two ends. The CDR3 DNA reads TGTGCCAGCAGGGGTGGCGTACCTACGCAGTATTTT. Its protein product is CASRGGVPTQYF.

This clonotype was picked up a small number of times. This rearrangement joins TRBV21-1 to TRBJ2-1; the table's D gene call, TRBD2, was not cross checked with the DNA. TRBV21-1 is marked as a pseudogene. This CDR3 spans 14 amino acids. CDR3 region: CASSKGSGRIEQFF. CDR3 DNA: TGTGCCAGCAGCAAAGGTAGCGGGAGAATTGAGCAGTTCTTC.

CDR3: CSARSGQGSPLHF. CDR3 sequence (DNA): TGCAGTGCTAGGTCGGGACAGGGGTCGCCCCTCCACTTT. The chain couples TRBV20-1 to TRBJ1-6; 10 bases fit TRBD1. The CDR3 has 13 amino acids. Germline V gene sequence: CDR1 DFQATT, CDR2 SNEGSKA (reference sequence). V shed 3 bases, J shed 13 bases, and the junction held 6 bases outside the gene matches.

This clonotype was found a few times. The chain couples TRBV20-1 to TRBJ2-3, with D tentatively TRBD1 (5 bases). The CDR3 has 15 residues. Germline-derived CDR1 and CDR2 are DFQATT and SNEGSKA (reference sequence). The V end was cut by 3 bases, the J end by 1 base, with 14 bases between. CDR3 bases: TGCAGTGCTAGCCTCCGGCAGGGTGGCACAGATACGCAGTATTTT. Translation: CSASLRQGGTDTQYF.

This clonotype came up once. The chain has TRBV5-1 and TRBJ2-1; TRBD1 matches at 8 bases. Germline loops: CDR1 SGHRS, CDR2 YFSETQ. This CDR3 has 14 amino acids. V shed 0 bases and J 9 bases; nucleotides not matched to a gene: 5. Here the CDR3 DNA reads TGCGCCAGCAGCTTGGCGGACAGGGTGGCTGAGCAGTTCTTC. Translation gives CASSLADRVAEQFF.

At least ten counts were recorded for this clonotype. The chain employs TRBV5-1 and TRBJ2-1, with 8 bases that match TRBD2. Trimming removed 0 bases from V and 2 bases from J; junction bases left unmatched: 4. CDR3 length: 16 amino acids. Germline V gene data show CDR1 as SGHRS and CDR2 as YFSETQ. The chain's CDR3 is CASSLDGSGTYNEQFF. CDR3 sequence (DNA): TGCGCCAGCAGCTTGGATGGTAGCGGGACCTACAATGAGCAGTTCTTC.

In this sample, this clonotype turned up many times. The genes are TRBV20-1 and TRBJ2-5; 8 positions agree with TRBD2. Germline CDR1 is DFQATT and CDR2 is SNEGSKA (reference sequence). The CDR3 covers 14 residues. After removal of 5 bases from V and 2 bases from J, the junction contained 7 bases not matched to a gene. CDR3 nucleotides: TGCAGTGCTCCTTTACTAGCGGTACAAGAGACCCAGTACTTC. Its translation: CSAPLLAVQETQYF.

In this sample, this clonotype turned up many times. The CDR3 loop reads CSVTGRWDTEAFF. The CDR3 DNA follows: TGCAGCGTTACAGGGAGGTGGGACACTGAAGCTTTCTTT. The rearrangement links TRBV29-1 to TRBJ1-1, with a tentative D call TRBD1 (6 bases). Germline V gene lookup returns CDR1 SQVTM and CDR2 ANQGSEA. The CDR3 extends over 13 amino acids. Trimming took off 5 bases at V and 3 bases at J, with 13 bases between the two ends.